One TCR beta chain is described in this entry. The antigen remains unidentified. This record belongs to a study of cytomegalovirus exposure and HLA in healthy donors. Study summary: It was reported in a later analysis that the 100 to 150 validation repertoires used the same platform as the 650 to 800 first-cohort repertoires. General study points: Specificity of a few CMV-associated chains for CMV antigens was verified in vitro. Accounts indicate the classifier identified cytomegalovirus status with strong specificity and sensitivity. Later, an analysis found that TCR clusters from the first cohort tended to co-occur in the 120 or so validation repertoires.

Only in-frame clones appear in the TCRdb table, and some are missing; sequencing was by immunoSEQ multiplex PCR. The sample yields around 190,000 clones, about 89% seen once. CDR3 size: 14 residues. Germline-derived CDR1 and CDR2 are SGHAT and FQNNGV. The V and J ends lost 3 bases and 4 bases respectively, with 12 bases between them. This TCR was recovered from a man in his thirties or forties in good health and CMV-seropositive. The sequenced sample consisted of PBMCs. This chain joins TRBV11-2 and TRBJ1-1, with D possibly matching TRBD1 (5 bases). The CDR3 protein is CASSLGGTATEAFF. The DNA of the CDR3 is TGTGCCAGCAGCTTGGGTGGGACGGCCACTGAAGCTTTCTTT.